A selection of T cell receptor beta chains follows, all from one sample in a study of cytomegalovirus exposure and HLA in healthy donors. The data were produced by immunoSEQ multiplex PCR, yet TCRdb's version contains in-frame clones alone and is incomplete. The sample records under 150,000 clones, 76% being singletons. Sequenced sample: PBMCs. These receptors all stem from a female donor in good health and CMV-seropositive. Both conserved end residues are part of each CDR3. The size of a clone is reported for some rows only, either as once, few or many, or as a class for expanded clones.

length	size	J	V	CDR3
19	-	TRBJ2-2	TRBV30	CAWSGVQGGWLTNTGELFF
12	-	TRBJ1-1	TRBV7-9	CASSSGQGSAFF
14	-	TRBJ1-1	TRBV19	CASSISQGGTEAFF
14	-	TRBJ1-2	TRBV2	CASSRQGGNYGYTF
13	-	TRBJ2-4	TRBV7-9	CASSFGTSDIQYF
15	-	TRBJ2-7	TRBV7-9	CASSTQGTSSYEQYF
14	few	TRBJ1-2	TRBV30	CAWNLGALRHGYTF
14	-	TRBJ1-1	TRBV18	CASSPVRGGTEAFF
15	-	TRBJ2-7	TRBV19	CASSIRGQQDYEQYF
14	-	TRBJ2-2	TRBV11-2	CASSLVRNTGELFF
20	-	TRBJ2-3	TRBV9	CASSNPRGRTSGGRTDTQYF
14	-	TRBJ2-7	TRBV10-2	CASSPQRQGFEQYF
14	-	TRBJ2-3	TRBV6-5	CASSPGLAADTQYF
14	few	TRBJ2-7	TRBV6-5	CASSSPGRTYEQYF
13	once	TRBJ2-5	TRBV30	CAWTGLDQETQYF
13	once	TRBJ1-1	TRBV6-6	CASSYEVSTEAFF
11	-	TRBJ2-7	TRBV20-1	CSARTTYEQYF
15	-	-	TRBV7-9	CASSLFPQDGYEQYF
15	-	TRBJ2-3	TRBV6-1	CASSRRTSGTDTQYF
13	few	TRBJ2-1	TRBV6-5	CASSYGLGYEQFF
14	-	TRBJ2-2	TRBV30	CAWDWGANTGELFF
15	-	TRBJ2-7	TRBV7-2	CASSLGAGGPWEQYF
15	-	TRBJ2-2	TRBV7-2	CASSLRTVNTGELFF
13	-	-	TRBV7-9	CASSSAGRYEQYF
15	-	TRBJ2-2	TRBV5-4	CASSSGGSPAGELFF
14	-	TRBJ1-5	TRBV7-8	CASSPGQVNQPQHF
17	once	TRBJ2-5	TRBV5-1	CASTLGRGGRATETQYF
13	-	TRBJ2-1	TRBV6-6	CASSTVQGPGEFF
16	-	-	TRBV7-9	CASSRPTGFTTYEQYF
13	-	TRBJ2-7	TRBV10-1	CASSDPGTYEQYF
14	-	TRBJ1-1	TRBV10-3	CAISESTGGTEAFF
15	-	TRBJ2-2	TRBV4-1	CASSQENRATGELFF
15	-	TRBJ1-3	TRBV7-9	CASSLDREGGNTIYF
14	-	TRBJ2-3	TRBV5-1	CASSLTESTDTQYF
15	-	TRBJ2-2	TRBV10-3	CAIRETSGPRGELFF
14	-	TRBJ2-3	TRBV6-6	CASRTSGSSHTQYF
13	-	TRBJ2-7	TRBV27	CASSLRGEYEQYF
16	-	TRBJ2-1	TRBV6-1	CASSEWGQDSYNEQFF
16	-	TRBJ2-2	TRBV4-1	CASSLTSGGLTGELFF